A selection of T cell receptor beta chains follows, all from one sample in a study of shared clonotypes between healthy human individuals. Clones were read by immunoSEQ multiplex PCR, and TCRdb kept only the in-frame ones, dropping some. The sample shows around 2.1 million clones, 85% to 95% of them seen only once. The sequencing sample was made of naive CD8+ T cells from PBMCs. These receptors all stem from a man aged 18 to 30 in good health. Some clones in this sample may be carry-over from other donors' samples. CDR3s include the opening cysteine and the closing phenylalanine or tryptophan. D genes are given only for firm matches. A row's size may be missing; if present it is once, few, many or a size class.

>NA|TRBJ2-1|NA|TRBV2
TGTGCCAGCAGTGAAGCGGGCTGGGGAGCGGCCTACAATGAGCAGTTCTTC
CASSEAGWGAAYNEQFF
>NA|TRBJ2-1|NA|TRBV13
TGTGCCAGCAGCACCGGGAGCAGGAATGAGCAGTTCTTC
CASSTGSRNEQFF
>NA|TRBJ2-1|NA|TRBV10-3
TGTGCCATCAGGGGAGCGGAACGGACCTACAATGAGCAGTTCTTC
CAIRGAERTYNEQFF
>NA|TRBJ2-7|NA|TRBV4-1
TGCGCCAGCAGCCTTCCAGAATCCTACGAGCAGTACTTC
CASSLPESYEQYF
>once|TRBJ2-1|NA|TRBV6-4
TGTGCCAGCAGTGAGCAGGGACTGCGGTACAATGAGCAGTTCTTC
CASSEQGLRYNEQFF
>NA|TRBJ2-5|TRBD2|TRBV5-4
TGTGCCAGCAGCTTGGGCGGGAGAGAATGGGAGACCCAGTACTTC
CASSLGGREWETQYF
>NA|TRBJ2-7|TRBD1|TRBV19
TGTGCCAGTAGTATCGGCCAGGGGGCGTACGAGCAGTACTTC
CASSIGQGAYEQYF
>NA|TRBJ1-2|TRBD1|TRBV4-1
TGCGCCAGCAGCCTCAGGGGGCTTGGCTACACCTTC
CASSLRGLGYTF
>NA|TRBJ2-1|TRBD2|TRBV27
TGTGCCAGCAGTTTAGTCCTAGCGGGAGCAAATGAGCAGTTCTTC
CASSLVLAGANEQFF
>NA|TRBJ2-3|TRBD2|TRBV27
TGTGCCAGCACTAGCGGGACATTGCCCCGCACAGATACGCAGTATTTT
CASTSGTLPRTDTQYF
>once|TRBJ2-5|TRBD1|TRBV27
TGTGCCAGCAGTCCTAGGGGACGACAGGGCGGGGAGACCCAGTACTTC
CASSPRGRQGGETQYF
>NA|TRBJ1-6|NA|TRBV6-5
TGTGCCAGCAGTTACTCGAGTAATTCACCCCTCCACTTT
CASSYSSNSPLHF
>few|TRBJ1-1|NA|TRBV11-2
TGTGCCAGCAGCTTTGGGGGCCCTGGCACTGAAGCTTTCTTT
CASSFGGPGTEAFF
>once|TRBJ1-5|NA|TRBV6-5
TGTGCCAGCAGTTTTCGCTCCGGCTACAATCAGCCCCAGCATTTT
CASSFRSGYNQPQHF
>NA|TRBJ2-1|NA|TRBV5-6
TGTGCCAGCAGCGCCCTAGTGCGCTACAATGAGCAGTTCTTC
CASSALVRYNEQFF
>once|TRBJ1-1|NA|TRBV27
TGTGCCAGCAGGTCGGTCGGGAGGGAGTGGACTGAAGCTTTCTTT
CASRSVGREWTEAFF
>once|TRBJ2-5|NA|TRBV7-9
TGTGCCAGCAGCACCCGGGACCTAGGGGACCAAGAGACCCAGTACTTC
CASSTRDLGDQETQYF
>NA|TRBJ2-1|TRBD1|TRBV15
TGTGCCACCAGCAGGGCCCGGGACAGGGGGGACAATGAGCAGTTCTTC
CATSRARDRGDNEQFF
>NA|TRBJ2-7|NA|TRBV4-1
TGCGCCAGCAGCCAGAGGGACACCTACGAGCAGTACTTC
CASSQRDTYEQYF
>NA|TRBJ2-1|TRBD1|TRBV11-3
TGTGCCAGCAGCAGCCGGGACAGCTTGTACAATGAGCAGTTCTTC
CASSSRDSLYNEQFF